This T cell receptor beta chain was recovered during a study of T cells in Graves' hyperthyroidism and ophthalmopathy. Study-wide results and limits: Among thyroid clonotypes expanded above 0.001, most also appeared in blood.

Disease duration under 2 months; hyperthyroidism patients were aged 18 to 65. Exclusion criteria comprised uncontrolled infection, other autoimmune disease, pregnancy or lactation. This clonotype occurred a few times. The antigen is unknown. Template material for amplifying TCR beta CDR3 regions consisted of RNA transcripts. The TCR CDR3 was amplified in a first-round RT-PCR using the HTBI primer set. MiXCR was run by TCRdb on the multiplex PCR reads, yielding one entry per CDR3 protein. Altogether some 550,000 distinct CDR3 sequences are present, about 20% being singletons, with the ten largest covering approximately 26%. The CDR3 runs to 16 residues. Germline values: CDR1 PRHDT, CDR2 FYEKMQ (reference sequence). Trimming cost V 0 bases and J 7 bases, with 19 bases left between them.

This chain links TRBV13 with TRBJ2-7; no clear D. The sample taken for sequencing was blood. The receptor's source is a young man with Graves' hyperthyroidism. The CDR3 nucleotides are TGTGCCAGCAGCTTAGGGGGTGGCGCAGCCTTTAAAGAGCAGTACTTC. It yields the protein CASSLGGGAAFKEQYF.